This TCR beta chain emerged from a study of T cells in Graves' hyperthyroidism and ophthalmopathy. Findings and limits, study-wide: The authors' 13 V-J model separated ophthalmopathy from stable hyperthyroidism. Peripheral blood also featured most of the thyroid clonotypes expanded above 0.001.

This clonotype was detected only a few times. Antigen: not known. From RNA transcripts, TCR beta CDR3 regions were amplified. A set of HTBI primers served as the primers for a first-round RT-PCR of the TCR CDR3. In TCRdb, the multiplex PCR reads were re-called with MiXCR into one record per CDR3 protein. Among 450,000 to 600,000 distinct CDR3 sequences listed, about 20% were seen once. The study included ophthalmopathy patients with Clinical Activity Score at least 3, NOSPECS grade at least 4 and duration under 3 months. The PBMCs were taken from roughly 9.3 ml of fresh peripheral blood. Per germline, CDR1 MDHEN and CDR2 SYDVKM. V was shortened by 4 bases and J by 10 bases, with 13 bases between the two germline ends. This CDR3 spans 12 amino acids.

The sequenced sample consisted of blood. The V gene is TRBV28, the J gene TRBJ1-1, with D perhaps TRBD1 (6 bases). This clonotype originated in a man in his forties with Graves' ophthalmopathy. The CDR3, as DNA: TGTGCCAGCAGTTCGGTACAGGGACCAGCTTTCTTT. Residues: CASSSVQGPAFF.